This T cell receptor (beta chain) came from a study of T-cell memory formation after mild COVID-19. Findings and limits, study-wide: Memory sampled before infection contained some responding clones, suggesting cross-reactive memory joined. CD4/CD8 balance characterized clones contracting day 15 to 85, and CD4+ skew characterized later expanders.

Germline V gene sequence: CDR1 SGHTA, CDR2 FQGNSA. The CDR3 sequence is 16 residues long. V was shortened by 2 bases and J by 0 bases, with 12 bases between the two germline ends. TCRdb recomputed calls from the 5' RACE reads with MiXCR, one row per CDR3 protein. The sample lists some 210,000 distinct CDR3 sequences; over 9.5% were seen once. This clonotype has only a few counts. The antigen remains unidentified. Sequencing input: PBMCs or a T cell subset sorted from them (not recorded which). The genes are TRBV7-2 and TRBJ2-3; weak D call: TRBD2 (5 bases). The receptor comes from a man aged 18 to 30 who had mild COVID-19 (a few samples of this study predate the infection). Cell type and time point are not known. The CDR3 reads CASSLSLGGSTDTQYF. In DNA form, the CDR3 reads TGTGCCAGCAGCTTAAGTCTTGGCGGGAGCACAGATACGCAGTATTTT.